The following is a TCR beta chain sequence with its context. The record originates from a study of Tregs in tolerant kidney transplant recipients. The nonmyeloablative bone marrow transplants came from related graft donors, with transient mixed chimerism. Some clones are missing from TCRdb's copy, which holds only in-frame ones; the method was immunoSEQ multiplex PCR. The profile covers tens of thousands of clones, with roughly 91% appearing a single time and 1.6% taken by the ten largest. The material was CD4+ T cells from blood (PBMCs), obtained 24 months after the transplant. This clonotype was obtained from a human patient who received a combined kidney and bone marrow transplant. Some T cells may have originated in the graft donor.

The CDR3 is CASSFGRGSGYEQYF. The CDR3 nucleotides read TGTGCCAGCAGTTTTGGTCGGGGTAGCGGCTACGAGCAGTACTTC. V and J are TRBV27 and TRBJ2-7, with TRBD2 as a possible D gene (6 bases). The V end was cut by 3 bases, the J end by 3 bases, with 15 bases between. This CDR3 is 15 amino acids long. Per germline, CDR1 MNHEY and CDR2 SMNVEV (reference sequence).